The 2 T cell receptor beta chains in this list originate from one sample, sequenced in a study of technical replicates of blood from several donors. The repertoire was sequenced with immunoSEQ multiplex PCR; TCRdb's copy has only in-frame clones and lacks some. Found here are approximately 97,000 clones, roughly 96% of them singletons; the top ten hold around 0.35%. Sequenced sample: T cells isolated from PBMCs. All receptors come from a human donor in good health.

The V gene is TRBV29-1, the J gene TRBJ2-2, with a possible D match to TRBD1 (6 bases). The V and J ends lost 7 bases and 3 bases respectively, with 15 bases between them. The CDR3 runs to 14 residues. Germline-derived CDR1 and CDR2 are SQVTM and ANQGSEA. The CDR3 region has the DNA TGCAGCGGCTCCTCAGGGGTGTACACCGGGGAGCTGTTTTTT. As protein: CSGSSGVYTGELFF.

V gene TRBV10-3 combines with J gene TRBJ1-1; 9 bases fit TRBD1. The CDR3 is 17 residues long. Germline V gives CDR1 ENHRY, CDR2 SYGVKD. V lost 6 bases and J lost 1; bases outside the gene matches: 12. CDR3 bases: TGTGCCATCAGCAATCCGGGACAGGGTAAGCCGAACACTGAAGCTTTCTTT. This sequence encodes CAISNPGQGKPNTEAFF.